This is a list of T cell receptor beta chains from one sample in a study of blood T cell repertoires in COVID-19. Measured with immunoSEQ multiplex PCR; TCRdb has only the in-frame clones, and not every one. The table shows over 250,000 clones, with around 80% occurring only once. The sequencing sample was made of PBMCs or T cells enriched from blood (not recorded which). These receptor sequences come from a man aged 40-55 years who had been exposed to COVID-19. Each CDR3 is given without its conserved first and last residue.

V	J	CDR3
TRBV5-6	TRBJ1-1	ASSSYQDRVRF
TRBV25-1	TRBJ1-6	ASSGNPGHSPLH
TRBV7-2	TRBJ1-5	ASSKPGQPQH
TRBV3-1/TRBV3-2	TRBJ1-3	ASSQGLRASSGNTIY
TRBV19	TRBJ1-4	ASYSPVEKLF
TRBV30	TRBJ2-2	AGAPGGFNTGELF
TRBV12-3/TRBV12-4	TRBJ2-7	ASSSAYEQY
TRBV30	TRBJ1-1	ALDRGTNTEAF
TRBV2	TRBJ2-4	ASSEGLAKNIQY
TRBV6-1	TRBJ2-2	ASREVSLDTGELF
TRBV6-5	TRBJ1-4	ASRMAGEKLF
TRBV19	TRBJ2-2	ASSIVGLAANTGELF
TRBV9	TRBJ2-2	ASSARFAGQGNTGELF
TRBV3-1/TRBV3-2	TRBJ1-2	ASSHPRDPPRNGYT
TRBV7-2	TRBJ2-7	ASSYRDSLYEQY
TRBV12-3/TRBV12-4	TRBJ1-4	ASRTGGEKLF
TRBV19	TRBJ2-2	ASTIRGVWDTNTGELF
TRBV11-3	TRBJ2-7	ASSSGGGDYEQY
TRBV5-1	TRBJ2-1	ASSSDVGQGLLF
TRBV24-1	TRBJ1-1	ATSDTGSGEAF
TRBV7-8	TRBJ1-6	ASSLALRNRLLH
TRBV12-5	TRBJ1-3	ASDPPGGNTIY
TRBV15	TRBJ1-5	ATSRQRMNQPQH
TRBV7-9	TRBJ1-1	ASSSTTGTAKNTEAF
TRBV4-2	TRBJ1-4	ASSYRGGEKLF
TRBV12-3/TRBV12-4	TRBJ1-3	ASSLSGGNTIY
TRBV18	TRBJ1-1	ASSLPGVKTEAF
TRBV28	TRBJ2-4	ASSAGGTALNIQY
TRBV7-3	TRBJ2-7	ASSPDRMGSSEQY